In this sample, the clone carrying this TCR beta chain turned up a few times. A much larger clone lies one base from this, so it may be a read error. In TCRdb, the PCR reads were re-called with MiXCR into one record per CDR3 protein. The sample lists more than 15,000 distinct CDR3 sequences, 46% seen once, with less than 20% in the top ten. This specimen comes from a study of CD4 and CD8 cells across lung adenocarcinoma regions. The V gene's germline CDR1 is LGHNA and CDR2 YNFKEQ. The CDR3 contains 12 residues. Donors had localized lung adenocarcinoma, a non-small cell lung cancer. The sequenced sample consisted of CD4+ T cells from the margin of a lung tumor. The sequence was obtained from a male donor with lung adenocarcinoma. The CD4 and CD8 labels of this study may be unreliable. This chain uses TRBV4-2 with TRBJ2-1; D ambiguous. Gene TRBJ2-7 matches the end of the DNA better, so the J call may be wrong. CDR3 nucleotide sequence: TGTGCCAGCAGCCAAGATCGCACTCAGCAGTACTTC. Translated, it gives CASSQDRTQQYF.